One sample yielded the 26 T cell receptor beta chains listed below, sequenced in a study of cytomegalovirus exposure and HLA in healthy donors. TCRdb keeps only in-frame clones here, not all; method: immunoSEQ multiplex PCR. Found here are about 88,000 clones, about 96% of them singletons; the top ten hold 0.78%. The sequenced material came from PBMCs. The receptor source for this set is a man younger than 30 in good health and CMV-seronegative.

The rearrangement links TRBV7-6 to TRBJ1-1; D call uncertain. Germline values: CDR1 SGHVS, CDR2 FNYEAQ. Trimming shortened V by 3 bases and J by 4 bases, and 9 bases separated the two germline ends. The CDR3 is 13 residues long. CDR3 bases: TGTGCCAGCAGCTTCGGGGTGGGCACTGAAGCTTTCTTT. Translation gives CASSFGVGTEAFF. Supplemented by reference TRBV7-6 and TRBJ1-1, the full variable domain reads GAGVSQSPRYKVTKRGQDVALRCDPISGHVSLYWYRQALGQGPEFLTYFNYEAQQDKSGLPNDRFSAERPEGSISTLTIQRTEQRDSAMYRCASSFGVGTEAFFGQGTRLTVV.

In this sample, this clone turned up once. This sequence joins TRBV2 and TRBJ2-3, with 7 bases that match TRBD2. Per germline, CDR1 SNHLY and CDR2 FYNNEI. Losses at the gene ends were 3 bases for V and 8 bases for J; bases not matched to a gene: 11. CDR3 length: 15 residues. In DNA form, the CDR3 reads TGTGCCAGCAGTGATTCTAGCGGTTCGATACTTACGCAGTATTTT. Protein: CASSDSSGSILTQYF.

This sequence joins TRBV23-1 and TRBJ2-7; the match to TRBD1 covers 7 bases. TRBV23-1 is noted as an ORF with a role that remains uncertain. J gave up 9 bases and V 0 bases, and 20 bases lay outside the gene matches. This CDR3 is 18 amino acids long. The CDR3 reads CASSQSGREGQARQGQYV. CDR3 DNA: TGCGCCAGCAGTCAATCCGGCAGGGAAGGCCAAGCGCGACAGGGGCAGTACGTC.

The J gene is TRBJ2-5, the V gene TRBV25-1; D possibly corresponds to TRBD1 (5 bases). Germline V gene lookup returns CDR1 MGHDK and CDR2 SYGVNS. CDR3 length: 14 residues. V was trimmed by 1 base and J by 0 bases, leaving 6 bases between them. This chain's CDR3 is CASSESGYQETQYF. In DNA form, the CDR3 reads TGTGCCAGCAGTGAATCAGGGTACCAAGAGACCCAGTACTTC.

This chain joins TRBV10-1 and TRBJ2-1, with no clear D. Looked up from germline, CDR1 is WNHNN and CDR2 is SYGVQD (reference sequence). The CDR3 totals 18 residues. Trimming took off 4 bases at V and 4 bases at J, with 23 bases between the two ends. CDR3 region: CASSAVGGFPDSYNEQFF. CDR3 coding DNA: TGCGCCAGCAGTGCGGTAGGTGGCTTCCCCGACTCTTACAATGAGCAGTTCTTC.

This rearrangement joins TRBV19 to TRBJ2-1; no clear D. Germline CDR1 and CDR2: LNHDA and SQIVND (reference sequence). V lost 1 base to trimming and J lost 0 bases, with 7 bases between them. The CDR3 runs 15 residues. CDR3 in amino acids: CASSIVESSYNEQFF. CDR3 nucleotides: TGTGCCAGTAGTATAGTCGAGAGCTCCTACAATGAGCAGTTCTTC.

J is TRBJ2-1 and V is TRBV9; the match to TRBD1 covers 8 bases. The CDR3 consists of 12 residues. With 7 bases clipped from V and 6 bases from J, the junction kept 3 bases outside the gene matches. Germline V gene sequence: CDR1 SGDLS, CDR2 YYNGEE. CDR3: CASSGTGNEQFF. DNA of the CDR3: TGTGCCAGCTCTGGGACAGGCAATGAGCAGTTCTTC.

The chain's CDR3 is CAWSAKRPGQGGQPQHF. In DNA, the CDR3 is TGTGCCTGGAGTGCAAAACGACCGGGACAGGGCGGCCAGCCCCAGCATTTT. V usage is TRBV30 and J usage is TRBJ1-5; 9 bases match TRBD1. Trimming took 1 base from V and 7 from J; bases not matched to a gene: 14. The CDR3 is made up of 17 amino acids. Germline loops: CDR1 GTSNPN, CDR2 SVGIG (reference sequence).

The rearrangement links TRBV6-5 to TRBJ1-2, with 9 bases matching TRBD1. The CDR3 contains 15 residues. The J segment lost 2 bases and the V segment lost 6 bases, leaving 7 bases of the junction unmatched. Germline-derived CDR1 and CDR2 are MNHEY and SVGAGI. The CDR3 spells CASRKTGGINYGYTF. Here the CDR3 DNA reads TGTGCCAGCAGGAAGACAGGGGGAATAAACTATGGCTACACCTTC.

The rearrangement joins TRBV2 to TRBJ2-7, with TRBD1 matching 9 bases. The CDR3 spans 12 residues. Losses at the gene ends were 6 bases for V and 6 bases for J; bases not matched to a gene: 3. CDR1 and CDR2 from the germline V gene are SNHLY and FYNNEI. The DNA of the CDR3 is TGTGCCAGCAGAAGACAGGGGGGCGAGCAGTACGTC. Residues: CASRRQGGEQYV.

Only one count was recorded for this clone. V gene TRBV9 combines with J gene TRBJ2-1; D may be TRBD1 (7 bases). V dropped 2 bases and J dropped 10 bases, with 16 bases sitting between them. Germline CDR1 SGDLS, CDR2 YYNGEE. This CDR3 has 14 amino acids. CDR3 region: CASSVGGRGREQFF. In DNA form, the CDR3 reads TGTGCCAGCAGCGTCGGGGGAAGGGGGCGGGAGCAGTTCTTC.

This chain uses TRBV11-2 with TRBJ2-3; D perhaps matches TRBD1 (6 bases). The CDR3 covers 15 residues. Germline V gives CDR1 SGHAT, CDR2 FQNNGV. The V and J ends lost 5 bases and 2 bases respectively, with 14 bases between them. CDR3: CASSQGQLYTDTQYF. The DNA for the CDR3 is TGTGCCAGCAGCCAGGGACAACTTTACACAGATACGCAGTATTTT.

The rearrangement joins TRBV11-3 to TRBJ2-1; 7 nucleotides line up with TRBD1. The trim removed 4 bases at V and 4 bases at J, leaving 4 bases unmatched. Germline CDR1 SGHNT, CDR2 YENEEA. The CDR3 runs 14 residues. CDR3 protein: CASSSLTGYNEQFF. The CDR3 DNA reads TGTGCCAGCAGCTCCTTGACAGGGTACAATGAGCAGTTCTTC.

V and J are TRBV5-1 and TRBJ1-1; 8 nucleotides match TRBD1. The V gene end was trimmed by 4 bases and the J gene end by 11 bases; junction bases not matched to a gene: 7. This CDR3 is 12 amino acids long. CDR1 is SGHRS and CDR2 is YFSETQ in the germline V gene. CDR3 nucleotides: TGCGCCAGCAGCCCCGAGACAGGGGAGGCTTTCTTT. Its translation is CASSPETGEAFF.

The chain is built from TRBV28 and TRBJ2-7, with TRBD1 matching over 9 bases. After removal of 1 base from V and 4 bases from J, the junction contained 11 bases not matched to a gene. Per the germline V gene, CDR1 is MDHEN and CDR2 is SYDVKM. The CDR3 extends over 17 amino acids. CDR3 DNA: TGTGCCAGCAGTTTATACCTAACCGGACAGGGGAATTACGAGCAGTACTTC. Amino acids: CASSLYLTGQGNYEQYF.

The chain links TRBV5-8 to TRBJ2-1, with 12 bases fitting TRBD2. V lost 3 bases to trimming and J lost 10 bases; unmatched junction nucleotides: 11. Per the germline V gene, CDR1 is SGHTS and CDR2 is YDEGEE. The CDR3 is 16 residues long. The CDR3 DNA is TGTGCCAGCAGCTCCCCACACGGACTAGCGGGGAAGGAGCAGTTCTTC. It translates to CASSSPHGLAGKEQFF. Complete variable domain (other parts from reference TRBV5-8 and TRBJ2-1): EAGVTQSPTHLIKTRGQQATLRCSPISGHTSVYWYQQALGLGLQFLLWYDEGEERNRGNFPPRFSGRQFPNYSSELNVNALELEDSALYLCASSSPHGLAGKEQFFGPGTRLTVL.

The chain combines TRBV7-9 with TRBJ1-3; the D gene is possibly TRBD1 (6 bases). This CDR3 has 15 amino acids. Germline-derived CDR1 and CDR2 are SEHNR and FQNEAQ (reference sequence). V was clipped by 3 bases and J by 7 bases, with 16 bases between them. The DNA for the CDR3 is TGTGCCAGCAGCTTGGGACATAATCCGTCGAACACCATATATTTT. Protein: CASSLGHNPSNTIYF.

This chain connects TRBV27 to TRBJ2-7; 10 bases are a match to TRBD2. After removal of 2 bases from V and 2 bases from J, the junction contained 15 bases not matched to a gene. Germline CDR1 reads MNHEY; CDR2 reads SMNVEV (reference sequence). This CDR3 spans 19 amino acids. Here the CDR3 reads CASSLTVAGGGSKPYEQYF. DNA for the CDR3: TGTGCCAGCAGTTTAACTGTAGCGGGAGGAGGTTCGAAGCCCTACGAGCAGTACTTC.

The chain has TRBV19 and TRBJ1-2; 7 bases match TRBD1. The CDR3 has 17 residues. Germline V lookup: CDR1 LNHDA, CDR2 SQIVND (reference sequence). V shed 3 bases and J 4 bases; nucleotides not matched to a gene: 14. CDR3 loop: CASSMRRDSRPPYGYTF. The CDR3 bases are TGTGCCAGTAGTATGAGGCGGGACAGCCGCCCCCCCTATGGCTACACCTTC.

The chain employs TRBV6-5 and TRBJ2-2; D is ambiguous. Germline CDR1 is MNHEY and CDR2 is SVGAGI. With 4 bases removed from V and 5 bases from J, the gap between germline ends came to 5 bases. This CDR3 has 12 residues. The CDR3 here is CASSSKTGELFF. The CDR3 region has the DNA TGTGCCAGCAGTTCAAAAACCGGGGAGCTGTTTTTT.

The chain is built from TRBV2 and TRBJ1-5, with D unclear. Germline loops: CDR1 SNHLY, CDR2 FYNNEI. The CDR3 is made up of 14 amino acids. V lost 0 bases to trimming and J lost 4 bases, with 7 bases between them. Written as DNA, the CDR3 is TGTGCCAGCAGTGAAGCGCGGGGAAATCAGCCCCAGCATTTT. It codes for CASSEARGNQPQHF.

The chain employs TRBV27 and TRBJ2-6, with TRBD2 matching 12 bases. Germline values: CDR1 MNHEY, CDR2 SMNVEV (reference sequence). The CDR3 sequence is 22 residues long. With 5 bases clipped from V and 1 base from J, the junction kept 18 bases outside the gene matches. CDR3 coding DNA: TGTGCCAGCAGTCCGGGGCCGGGACTAGCGGGCCTCAGGGGATCTGGGGCCAACGTCCTGACTTTC. Protein product: CASSPGPGLAGLRGSGANVLTF.

The CDR3 here is CASRYPQGSSYEQYF. Here the CDR3 DNA reads TGTGCCAGCAGATACCCTCAGGGGAGCTCCTACGAGCAGTACTTC. The gene calls are TRBV27 and TRBJ2-7, with D possibly being TRBD1 (6 bases). The CDR3 totals 15 residues. Looked up from germline, CDR1 is MNHEY and CDR2 is SMNVEV (reference sequence). V gave up 6 bases and J gave up 0 bases, with 15 bases separating them.

CDR3 protein: CASSLYRGTDTQYF. The CDR3 DNA sequence: TGTGCCAGCAGTTTATACAGGGGCACAGATACGCAGTATTTT. The J gene is TRBJ2-3, the V gene TRBV27, with a possible D match to TRBD1 (6 bases). Germline V gene lookup returns CDR1 MNHEY and CDR2 SMNVEV (reference sequence). The CDR3 has 14 residues. Trimming removed 1 base at V and 1 base at J, with 6 bases between.

The chain's CDR3 is CASSVSAPGELFF. In nucleotides, the CDR3 is TGTGCCAGCAGCGTTAGCGCCCCCGGGGAGCTGTTTTTT. The chain combines TRBV2 with TRBJ2-2; weak D call: TRBD2 (5 bases). Trimming removed 6 bases from V and 6 bases from J, with 11 bases in between. Germline V gives CDR1 SNHLY, CDR2 FYNNEI. The CDR3 is 13 amino acids.

This clone was observed a few times. The rearrangement uses TRBV18 and TRBJ1-5; possibly TRBD1 for D (5 bases). The CDR3 has 13 amino acids. Germline CDR1 and CDR2: KGHSH and LQKENI. V lost 6 bases and J lost 5, with 11 bases in between. The CDR3 loop reads CASSAGKDQPQHF. The DNA for the CDR3 is TGTGCCAGCTCGGCAGGGAAAGATCAGCCCCAGCATTTT.